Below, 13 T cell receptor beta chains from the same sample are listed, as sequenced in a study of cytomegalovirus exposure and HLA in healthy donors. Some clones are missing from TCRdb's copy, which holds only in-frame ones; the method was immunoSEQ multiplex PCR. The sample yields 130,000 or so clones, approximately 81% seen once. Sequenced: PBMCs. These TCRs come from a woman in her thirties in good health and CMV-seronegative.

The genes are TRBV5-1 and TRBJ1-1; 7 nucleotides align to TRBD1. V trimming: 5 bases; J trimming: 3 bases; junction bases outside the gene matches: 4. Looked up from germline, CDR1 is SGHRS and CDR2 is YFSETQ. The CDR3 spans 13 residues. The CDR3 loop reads CASSRDRDTEAFF. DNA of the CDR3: TGCGCCAGCAGTCGTGACAGGGACACTGAAGCTTTCTTT.

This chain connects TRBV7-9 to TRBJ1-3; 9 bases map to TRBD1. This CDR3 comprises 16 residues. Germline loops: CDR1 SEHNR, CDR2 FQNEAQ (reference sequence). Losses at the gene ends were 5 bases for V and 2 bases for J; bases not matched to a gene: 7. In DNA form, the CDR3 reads TGTGCCAGCAGCGTGACAGGGGGGTCCCCTGGAAACACCATATATTTT. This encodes CASSVTGGSPGNTIYF. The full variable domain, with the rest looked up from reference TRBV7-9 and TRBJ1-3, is DTGVSQNPRHKITKRGQNVTFRCDPISEHNRLYWYRQTLGQGPEFLTYFQNEAQLEKSRLLSDRFSAERPKGSFSTLEIQRTEQGDSAMYLCASSVTGGSPGNTIYFGEGSWLTVV.

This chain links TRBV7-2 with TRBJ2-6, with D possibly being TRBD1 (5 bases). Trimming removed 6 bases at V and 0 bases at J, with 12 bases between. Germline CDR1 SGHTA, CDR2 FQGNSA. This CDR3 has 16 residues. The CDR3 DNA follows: TGTGCCAGCAGGACAGCGCTAGTCTCTGGGGCCAACGTCCTGACTTTC. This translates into CASRTALVSGANVLTF.

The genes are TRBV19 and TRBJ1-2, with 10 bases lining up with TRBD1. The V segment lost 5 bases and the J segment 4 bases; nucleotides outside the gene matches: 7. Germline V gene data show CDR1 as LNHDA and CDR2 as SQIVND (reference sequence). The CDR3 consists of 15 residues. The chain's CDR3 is CASSSRTGGAYGYTF. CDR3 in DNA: TGTGCCAGTAGTTCTCGGACAGGGGGTGCCTATGGCTACACCTTC.

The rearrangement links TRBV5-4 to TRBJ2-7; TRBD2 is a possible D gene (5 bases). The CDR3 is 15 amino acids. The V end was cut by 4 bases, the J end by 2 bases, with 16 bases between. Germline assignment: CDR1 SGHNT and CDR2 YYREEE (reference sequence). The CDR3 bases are TGTGCCAGCAGCCCTCGCGGGTTGAACACCTACGAGCAGTACTTC. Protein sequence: CASSPRGLNTYEQYF.

The CDR3 reads CSVVLGGYHYEQYF. The CDR3 nucleotides read TGCAGCGTTGTCCTCGGGGGTTACCACTACGAGCAGTACTTC. The genes are TRBV29-1 and TRBJ2-7; D perhaps matches TRBD2 (6 bases). The V end lost 4 bases, the J end lost 3 bases, and 16 bases lay between the germline ends. Germline lookup yields CDR1 SQVTM and CDR2 ANQGSEA. The CDR3 covers 14 residues.

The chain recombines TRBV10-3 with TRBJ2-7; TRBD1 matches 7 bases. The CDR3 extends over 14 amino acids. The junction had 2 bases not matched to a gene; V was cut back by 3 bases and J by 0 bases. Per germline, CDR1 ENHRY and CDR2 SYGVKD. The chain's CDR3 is CAISDRTGSYEQYF. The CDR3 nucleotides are TGTGCCATCAGTGATAGGACAGGCTCCTACGAGCAGTACTTC.

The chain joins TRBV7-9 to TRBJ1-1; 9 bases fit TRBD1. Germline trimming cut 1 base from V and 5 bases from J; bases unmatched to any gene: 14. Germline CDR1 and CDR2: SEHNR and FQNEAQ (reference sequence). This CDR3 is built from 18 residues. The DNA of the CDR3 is TGTGCCAGCAGCTTAGTACGACCGGGACAGGGCGGGGATACTGAAGCTTTCTTT. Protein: CASSLVRPGQGGDTEAFF.

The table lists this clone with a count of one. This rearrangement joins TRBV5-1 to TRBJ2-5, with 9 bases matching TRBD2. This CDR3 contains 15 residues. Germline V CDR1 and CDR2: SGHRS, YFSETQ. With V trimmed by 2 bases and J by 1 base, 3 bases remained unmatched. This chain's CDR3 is CASSLVAGVQETQYF. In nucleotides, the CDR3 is TGCGCCAGCAGCTTAGTAGCGGGGGTCCAAGAGACCCAGTACTTC.

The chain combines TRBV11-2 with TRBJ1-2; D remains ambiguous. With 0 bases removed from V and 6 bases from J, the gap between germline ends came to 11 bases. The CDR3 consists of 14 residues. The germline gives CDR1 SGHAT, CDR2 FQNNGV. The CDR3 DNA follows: TGTGCCAGCAGCTTAGATATGCACGCGGATGGCTACACCTTC. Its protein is CASSLDMHADGYTF.

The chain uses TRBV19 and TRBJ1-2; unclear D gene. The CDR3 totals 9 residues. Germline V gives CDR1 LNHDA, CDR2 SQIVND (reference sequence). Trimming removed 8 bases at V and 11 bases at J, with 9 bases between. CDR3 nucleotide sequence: TGTGCCAGTTACCCTAATTACACCTTC. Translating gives CASYPNYTF.

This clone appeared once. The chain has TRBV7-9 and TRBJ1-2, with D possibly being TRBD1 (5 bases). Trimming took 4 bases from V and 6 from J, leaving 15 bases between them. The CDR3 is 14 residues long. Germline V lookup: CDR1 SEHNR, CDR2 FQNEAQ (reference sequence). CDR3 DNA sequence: TGTGCCAGCAGCTCCTCTACAGGTCGGCATGGCTACACCTTC. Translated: CASSSSTGRHGYTF.

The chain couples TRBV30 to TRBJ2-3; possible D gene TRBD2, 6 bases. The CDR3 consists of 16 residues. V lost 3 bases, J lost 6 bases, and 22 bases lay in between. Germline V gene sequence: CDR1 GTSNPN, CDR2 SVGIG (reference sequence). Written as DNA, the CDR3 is TGTGCCTGGAGGCCGAGGGCCGGGGGTAGGTTGGATACGCAGTATTTT. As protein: CAWRPRAGGRLDTQYF. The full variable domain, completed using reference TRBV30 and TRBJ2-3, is SQTIHQWPATLVQPVGSPLSLECTVEGTSNPNLYWYRQAAGRGLQLLFYSVGIGQISSEVPQNLSASRPQDRQFILSSKKLLLSDSGFYLCAWRPRAGGRLDTQYFGPGTRLTVL.